This T cell receptor (beta chain) originates from a study of blood T cell repertoires in COVID-19. Looking at the study overall: Samples representing acute and convalescent COVID-19 were sourced from the United States, Italy and Spain.

Germline CDR1 SGHRS, CDR2 YFSETQ. The CDR3 runs 16 residues. Trimming stripped 4 bases from V and 7 bases from J, with 20 bases between. In the study's own analysis: For nucleated cells, counts were estimated from reference gene primer amplification. Some clones are missing from TCRdb's copy, which holds only in-frame ones; the method was immunoSEQ multiplex PCR. The DNA was the basis for D and trimming; V, J and clone size are from that table. The sample lists under 70,000 clones; 75% to 95% were seen once. The TCR comes from a man older than 75 with acute or convalescent COVID-19. Material for sequencing was peripheral blood. J is TRBJ2-2 and V is TRBV5-1; tentative D call: TRBD1 (7 bases). The CDR3 sequence: CASSRDSRGAGGELFF. The DNA for the CDR3 is TGCGCCAGCAGCCGGGACAGCCGGGGAGCGGGCGGGGAGCTGTTTTTT.